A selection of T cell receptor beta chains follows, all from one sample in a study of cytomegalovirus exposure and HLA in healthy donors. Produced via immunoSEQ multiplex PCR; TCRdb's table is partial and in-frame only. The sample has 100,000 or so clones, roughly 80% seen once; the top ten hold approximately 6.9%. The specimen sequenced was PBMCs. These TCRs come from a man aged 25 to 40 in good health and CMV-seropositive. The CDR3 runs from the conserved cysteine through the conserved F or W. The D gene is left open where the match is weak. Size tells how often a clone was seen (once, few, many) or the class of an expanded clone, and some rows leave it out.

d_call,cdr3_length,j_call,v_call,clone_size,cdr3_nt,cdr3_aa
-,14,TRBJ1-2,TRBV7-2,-,TGTGCCAGCAGCTCCAGGGTCAACGAAAATGGCTACACCTTC,CASSSRVNENGYTF
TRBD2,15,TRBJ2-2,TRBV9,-,TGTGCCAGCACACCTAGCGGGGGGAACACCGGGGAGCTGTTTTTT,CASTPSGGNTGELFF
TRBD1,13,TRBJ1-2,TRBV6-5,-,TGTGCCAGCAGTTACCAACAGGGGAATGGCTACACCTTC,CASSYQQGNGYTF
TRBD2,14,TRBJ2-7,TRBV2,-,TGTGCCAGCGGGGGGCGGGGGGCGCCGGGGGAGCAGTACTTC,CASGGRGAPGEQYF
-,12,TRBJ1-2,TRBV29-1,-,TGCAGCGTTGAAACAGGGAACTATGGCTACACCTTC,CSVETGNYGYTF
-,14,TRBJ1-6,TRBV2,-,TGTGCCAGGACACAGGGCGATAATAATTCACCCCTCCACTTT,CARTQGDNNSPLHF
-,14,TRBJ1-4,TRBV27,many,TGTGCCAGCAGTTTCCAGGGGAGTAATGAAAAACTGTTTTTT,CASSFQGSNEKLFF
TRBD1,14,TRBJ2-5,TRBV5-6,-,TGTGCCAGCAGCATGACAGGGTTCGAGGAGACCCAGTACTTC,CASSMTGFEETQYF
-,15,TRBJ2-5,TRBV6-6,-,TGTGCCAGCACCCGGGGAAAGGATAATGGTGAGACCCAGTACTTC,CASTRGKDNGETQYF
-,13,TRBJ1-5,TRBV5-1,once,TGCGCCAGCAGCTTGGACAACAATCAGCCCCAGCATTTT,CASSLDNNQPQHF
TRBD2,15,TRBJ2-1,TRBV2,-,TGTGCCAGCAGTAGAGCGGGGGGGCCATACAATGAGCAGTTCTTC,CASSRAGGPYNEQFF
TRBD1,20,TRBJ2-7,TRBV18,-,TGTGCCAGCTCACGTGACCCGGGACAGGGAATTACCCTTTCCTCCTACGAGCAGTACTTC,CASSRDPGQGITLSSYEQYF
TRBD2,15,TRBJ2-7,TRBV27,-,TGTGCCAGCAGTTTGGGGCGGGGGGGAATCTACGAGCAGTACTTC,CASSLGRGGIYEQYF
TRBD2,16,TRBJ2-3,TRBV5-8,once,TGTGCCAGCAGCACAGGACTAGCGGGAAACACAGATACGCAGTATTTT,CASSTGLAGNTDTQYF
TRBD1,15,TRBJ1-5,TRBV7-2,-,TGTGCCAGCAGCCCGGACAGGGGGTATGTTCAGCCCCAGCATTTT,CASSPDRGYVQPQHF
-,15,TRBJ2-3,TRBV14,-,TGTGCCAGCAGCCAAGAACGGCTAGGAACAGATACGCAGTATTTT,CASSQERLGTDTQYF
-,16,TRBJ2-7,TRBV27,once,TGTGCCAGCAGACCTTCCTCAGGCCTTACCTCCTACGAGCAGTACTTC,CASRPSSGLTSYEQYF
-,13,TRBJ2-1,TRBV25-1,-,TGTGCCAGCAGTGACCCCGGGGGCAATGAGCAGTTCTTC,CASSDPGGNEQFF
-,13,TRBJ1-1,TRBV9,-,TGTGCCTCTAATCTGGAGGGTCGCACTGAAGCTTTCTTT,CASNLEGRTEAFF
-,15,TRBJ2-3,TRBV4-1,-,TGCGCCAGCAGCCTTTCAGCGGGCGAGGAGGATACGCAGTATTTT,CASSLSAGEEDTQYF
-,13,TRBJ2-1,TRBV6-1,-,TGTGCCAGCAGTGAAGGGACTGTTGGTGAGCAGTTCTTC,CASSEGTVGEQFF
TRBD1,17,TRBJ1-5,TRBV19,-,TGTGCCAGTAGTATAGCCACAGGGGTACGACGAGATCAGCCCCAGCATTTT,CASSIATGVRRDQPQHF
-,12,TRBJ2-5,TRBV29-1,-,TGCAGCGAAGTTCATAGTCGTAAGACCCAGTACTTC,CSEVHSRKTQYF
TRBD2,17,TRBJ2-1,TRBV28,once,TGTGCCAGCAGTTTGGACGCGGCGGGGGGGCCCTACAATGAGCAGTTCTTC,CASSLDAAGGPYNEQFF
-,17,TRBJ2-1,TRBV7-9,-,TGTGCCAGCAGTCAACCCGGTACGGTTGGTTCCTACAATGAGCAGTTCTTC,CASSQPGTVGSYNEQFF
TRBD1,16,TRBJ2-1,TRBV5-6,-,TGTGCCAGCAGCTTGGAGGGACAGGCACGTCCCAATGAGCAGTTCTTC,CASSLEGQARPNEQFF